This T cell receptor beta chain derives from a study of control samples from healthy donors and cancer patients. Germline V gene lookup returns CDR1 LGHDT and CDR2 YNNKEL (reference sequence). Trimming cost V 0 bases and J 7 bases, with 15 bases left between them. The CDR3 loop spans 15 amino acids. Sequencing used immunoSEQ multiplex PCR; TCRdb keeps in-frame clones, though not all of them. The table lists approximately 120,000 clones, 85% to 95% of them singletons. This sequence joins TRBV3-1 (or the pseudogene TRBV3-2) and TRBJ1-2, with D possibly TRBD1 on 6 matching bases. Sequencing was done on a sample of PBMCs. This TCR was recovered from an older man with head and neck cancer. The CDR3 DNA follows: TGTGCCAGCAGCCAAGATTTGAGACAGGTCTCTGGCTACACCTTC. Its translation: CASSQDLRQVSGYTF.